The 13 T cell receptor beta chains below come from one sample, sequenced in a study of shared clonotypes between healthy human individuals. Profiled with immunoSEQ multiplex PCR; TCRdb holds only in-frame clones, not every one. Of millions of clones listed, roughly 96% are singletons. The sequenced sample was naive CD4+ T cells sorted from blood. Stated subset: CD45RA+ positively selected. These receptors came from a man aged 18 to 29 in good health.

CDR3 nucleotides: TGTGCCAGCAGTCCCGAGGGGGGCGTCAATCAGCCCCAGCATTTT. Translation: CASSPEGGVNQPQHF. The chain combines TRBV6-6 with TRBJ1-5; D is perhaps TRBD1 (6 bases). The CDR3 covers 15 residues. The V end lost 5 bases, the J end lost 3 bases, and 14 bases lay between the germline ends. The V gene's germline CDR1 is MNHNY and CDR2 SVGAGI (reference sequence).

CDR3 loop: CASSRLGAEAYEQYF. For the CDR3, the DNA is TGTGCCAGCAGCCGTTTAGGGGCGGAGGCCTACGAGCAGTACTTC. The chain is built from TRBV6-5 and TRBJ2-7, with D perhaps TRBD1 or TRBD2 (5 bases each). Germline loops: CDR1 MNHEY, CDR2 SVGAGI. Trimming left V 6 bases short and J 2 bases short, with 17 bases between. This CDR3 spans 15 amino acids.

The rearrangement uses TRBV7-6 and TRBJ2-2; 10 bases line up with TRBD1. J lost 5 bases, V lost 5 bases, and 11 bases had no gene match. Germline loops: CDR1 SGHVS, CDR2 FNYEAQ. CDR3 length equals 17 residues. Here the CDR3 reads CASSHLERTGGTGELFF. As DNA, the CDR3 is TGTGCCAGCAGCCATCTAGAGAGGACAGGGGGGACCGGGGAGCTGTTTTTT.

This rearrangement joins TRBV7-9 to TRBJ1-4; 9 nucleotides align to TRBD1. The CDR3 runs to 14 residues. With 3 bases clipped from V and 5 bases from J, the junction kept 1 base outside the gene matches. In germline, CDR1 is SEHNR, CDR2 FQNEAQ (reference sequence). The CDR3 nucleotides read TGTGCCAGCAGCTTCGGGACAGGGAATGAAAAACTGTTTTTT. Residues: CASSFGTGNEKLFF.

The J gene is TRBJ2-5, the V gene TRBV2; D ambiguous. Germline CDR1 is SNHLY and CDR2 is FYNNEI. V lost 8 bases to trimming and J lost 4 bases, with 8 bases between them. This CDR3 region has 11 residues. CDR3 loop: CASAQTETQYF. In DNA form, the CDR3 reads TGTGCCAGCGCCCAAACAGAGACCCAGTACTTC. Using reference TRBV2 and TRBJ2-5 for the parts outside the CDR3, the full variable domain is EPEVTQTPSHQVTQMGQEVILRCVPISNHLYFYWYRQILGQKVEFLVSFYNNEISEKSEIFDDQFSVERPDGSNFTLKIRSTKLEDSAMYFCASAQTETQYFGPGTRLLVL.

The rearrangement links TRBV6-5 to TRBJ1-2; no clear D gene. The V gene lost 7 bases and the J gene lost 4 bases, with 10 bases spanning the gap. In germline, CDR1 is MNHEY, CDR2 SVGAGI. There are 12 residues in the CDR3. The CDR3 here is CASTTYLYGYTF. The CDR3 DNA reads TGTGCCAGCACTACCTACCTCTATGGCTACACCTTC.

This chain links TRBV5-1 with TRBJ1-3; D gene unclear. V lost 2 bases and J lost 0, with 9 bases in between. The germline V gene has CDR1 SGHRS and CDR2 YFSETQ. This CDR3 has 15 residues. CDR3 DNA sequence: TGCGCCAGCAGCTTACCAGACTTCTCTGGAAACACCATATATTTT. Protein sequence: CASSLPDFSGNTIYF.

The chain carries TRBV2 and TRBJ2-2; TRBD1 matches 10 bases. With 3 bases clipped from V and 6 bases from J, the junction kept 16 bases outside the gene matches. From germline, CDR1 is SNHLY and CDR2 FYNNEI. This CDR3 spans 19 amino acids. CDR3 region: CASSDRTGGGVGTPGELFF. The CDR3 DNA reads as TGTGCCAGCAGTGACCGGACAGGGGGAGGAGTGGGAACGCCCGGGGAGCTGTTTTTT.

The CDR3 reads CATSRPFRDGVSQPQHF. The CDR3 nucleotides read TGTGCCACCAGCAGACCTTTCAGGGACGGTGTTAGTCAGCCCCAGCATTTT. The chain links TRBV15 to TRBJ1-5, with TRBD1 as a possible D gene (5 bases). V dropped 2 bases and J dropped 6 bases, with 20 bases sitting between them. This CDR3 region has 17 residues. The germline CDR1 and CDR2 sequences are LNHNV and YYDKDF (reference sequence).

V and J are TRBV15 and TRBJ1-1; D unresolved. This CDR3 contains 13 residues. Germline V gene sequence: CDR1 LNHNV, CDR2 YYDKDF (reference sequence). Trimming removed 8 bases from V and 5 bases from J, with 15 bases in between. As DNA, the CDR3 is TGTGCCACCCGACGGTCGGTTTCGACTGAAGCTTTCTTT. Amino acid sequence: CATRRSVSTEAFF. Variable domain in full (rest from reference TRBV15 and TRBJ1-1): DAMVIQNPRYQVTQFGKPVTLSCSQTLNHNVMYWYQQKSSQAPKLLFHYYDKDFNNEADTPDNFQSRRPNTSFCFLDIRSPGLGDTAMYLCATRRSVSTEAFFGQGTRLTVV.

This clone was seen only once. The J gene is TRBJ1-3, the V gene TRBV2; D may be TRBD1 (6 bases). The CDR3 runs to 15 residues. Looked up from germline, CDR1 is SNHLY and CDR2 is FYNNEI. V dropped 6 bases and J dropped 4 bases, with 16 bases sitting between them. The CDR3 loop is CASRPTGRAGNTIYF. The CDR3 DNA reads TGTGCCAGCAGACCCACAGGGAGAGCCGGAAACACCATATATTTT.

This chain connects TRBV5-1 to TRBJ2-1; 7 nucleotides agree with TRBD2. The V gene's germline CDR1 is SGHRS and CDR2 YFSETQ. V shed 0 bases, J shed 12 bases, and the junction held 9 bases outside the gene matches. The CDR3 covers 14 residues. CDR3 sequence: CASSLDPTSAVQFF. CDR3 DNA sequence: TGCGCCAGCAGCTTGGACCCCACTAGCGCAGTGCAGTTCTTC.

This chain links TRBV29-1 with TRBJ1-1; D perhaps matches TRBD1 (5 bases). The germline CDR1 and CDR2 sequences are SQVTM and ANQGSEA. There are 16 residues in the CDR3. Trimming left V 7 bases short and J 0 bases short, with 21 bases between. CDR3 protein: CSAQPVKDTLNTEAFF. The CDR3 nucleotides are TGCAGCGCGCAGCCGGTTAAGGACACCTTGAACACTGAAGCTTTCTTT.